This T cell receptor beta chain was found in a study of T-cell reconstitution after alpha-beta-depleted transplantation in children listed by TCRdb under 2016. With respect to the entire study: The study quantitatively tracked T-cell immune reconstitution after TCRalphabeta/CD19-depleted allogeneic hematopoietic cell transplantation in children using TCR repertoire profiling.

What the authors observed across the whole study: In some patients, the high TCRbeta diversity seen at day 60 was put down to recipient T cells and intrathymic progenitors that had survived conditioning. Over subsequent months, a decline in hyperexpanded clone frequencies was noted, and after one year, T-cell counts and TCRbeta diversity were mostly ascribed to newly produced T cells. About two months after transplant, the apparently early recovery of alphabetaT-cell counts reportedly depended on just several hundred clones that had expanded rapidly and came from non-depleted graft cells.

This clonotype was picked up many times. Its antigen is still unknown. No base quality values were provided; no much bigger clone lies one nucleotide off. The treatment or condition label here, explained by the study, means: allogeneic hematopoietic cell transplantation with graft depleted of TCRalphabeta T cells and CD19 B cells. TCRalphabeta/CD19-depleted allogeneic hematopoietic cell grafts were given to the transplant recipients, all of whom were children. There are 12 amino acids in the CDR3, from cysteine to phenylalanine inclusive. The only DNA kept is the CDR3, 36 bases in frame from the first base. CDR1 is given as SEHNR and CDR2 as FQNEAQ, both from the germline V gene (reference sequence). The germline ends are 7 bases apart after V is trimmed by 2 bases and J by 6 bases. Library preparation used PCR. The run used an Illumina HiSeq 2500. TCR libraries were prepared with molecular barcoding, using unique molecular identifiers to normalize TCRbeta repertoire quantification. TCRdb applied fastp at Q25 and MiXCR to the public reads, then kept only in-frame beta chains. Each entry merges the rows of one CDR3 protein and shows their most common DNA and genes. The sample has about 580,000 distinct CDR3 sequences on record, around 23% of them singletons. The ten top clones hold 13% to 15% of the sample.

This TCR derives from a boy younger than two who had a stem cell transplant for acute myeloid leukemia, so the T cells may come from the graft donor. This sample comprised PBMCs, mostly from graft donor cells, obtained 360 days after TCRalphabeta/CD19-depleted stem cell transplant. Recombination connected TRBV7-9 to TRBJ1-1; no confident D gene assignment can be made. The CDR3 region reads CASSLNSAEAFF. The sequenced DNA is TGTGCCAGCAGCTTAAATTCTGCTGAAGCTTTCTTT.